This is a list of T cell receptor beta chains from one sample in a study of cytomegalovirus exposure and HLA in healthy donors. The assay was immunoSEQ multiplex PCR, and TCRdb's table has in-frame clones only and misses some. The sample consists of under 200,000 clones, 60% to 85% of them appearing once. The sample was PBMCs. These receptors all stem from a middle-aged woman in good health and CMV-seronegative. Both conserved end residues are part of each CDR3. D genes are given only for firm matches. The size entry is marked missing in some rows and otherwise reads once, few, many or a size class.

>TRBV28|TRBJ1-1|NA|TRBD1
TGTGCCAGCAGTTTATGGGACAGGGGGCAGGATGAAGCTTTCTTT
CASSLWDRGQDEAFF
>TRBV11-3|TRBJ2-2|NA|NA
TGTGCCAGCAGCTTAGATTGGGGCAGAGCGAACACCGGGGAGCTGTTTTTT
CASSLDWGRANTGELFF
>TRBV4-2|TRBJ1-1|NA|NA
TGTGCCAGCAGCCACCACCACGGACAGCTGAACACTGAAGCTTTCTTT
CASSHHHGQLNTEAFF
>TRBV5-4|TRBJ2-5|NA|NA
TGTGCCAGCAGCCATACGGGGGGCGGGCCTCAAGAGACCCAGTACTTC
CASSHTGGGPQETQYF
>TRBV4-1|TRBJ1-4|NA|NA
TGCGCCAGCAGCCAAAACCCCGGGTTAGGAGAAAAACTGTTTTTT
CASSQNPGLGEKLFF
>TRBV6-1|TRBJ1-2|NA|NA
TGTGCCAGCAGTGAAGTACAAAATGGCTACACCTTC
CASSEVQNGYTF
>TRBV5-6|TRBJ2-5|NA|TRBD1
TGTGCCAGCGGCAGGACAGGGACTCAAGAGACCCAGTACTTC
CASGRTGTQETQYF
>TRBV11-2|TRBJ2-5|NA|NA
TGTGCCAGCGGAGTAGATAGCGCAGAGACCCAGTACTTC
CASGVDSAETQYF
>TRBV5-1|TRBJ1-4|few|TRBD1
TGCGCCAGCAGCTTGATGGGGGACAGGGGTGAAAAACTGTTTTTT
CASSLMGDRGEKLFF
>TRBV5-4|TRBJ1-1|NA|TRBD1
TGTGCCAGTAAGACAGGGGGCGAATTTGTCGACACTGAAGCTTTCTTT
CASKTGGEFVDTEAFF
>TRBV30|TRBJ2-4|few|TRBD1
TGTGCCTGGAGTGGACGGGACAGGAAAAGCCAGGGACTTTTCGGAAACATTCAGTACTTC
CAWSGRDRKSQGLFGNIQYF
>TRBV7-2|TRBJ1-1|NA|TRBD1
TGTGCCAGCAGCCCAGGACAGGGCTGGGGAACTGAAGCTTTCTTT
CASSPGQGWGTEAFF
>TRBV5-4|TRBJ1-2|NA|NA
TGTGCCAGCAGCCACACAGCTAACTATGGCTACACCTTC
CASSHTANYGYTF
>TRBV7-8|TRBJ2-7|NA|NA
TGTGCCAGCAGCTTAGGACAAAACTACGAGCAGTACTTC
CASSLGQNYEQYF
>TRBV28|TRBJ2-7|NA|TRBD1
TGTGCCAGCAGGAGGGACAGGGGATTCTCCTACGAGCAGTACTTC
CASRRDRGFSYEQYF
>TRBV6-5|TRBJ1-1|NA|TRBD1
TGTGCCAGCAGTTACGACAGGGGGCGAACTGAAGCTTTCTTT
CASSYDRGRTEAFF
>TRBV7-9|TRBJ1-1|NA|NA
TGTGCCAGCAGCACATCGGCAGGGATTATCGATGAAGCTTTCTTT
CASSTSAGIIDEAFF
>TRBV5-4|TRBJ2-3|NA|NA
TGTGCCAGCAGAGTGGACTCCCAGGCAGATACGCAGTATTTT
CASRVDSQADTQYF
>TRBV7-9|TRBJ2-3|NA|NA
TGTTCCAGCAGCTTATCCGCGGATACGCAGTATTTT
CSSSLSADTQYF
>TRBV6-5|TRBJ2-5|NA|TRBD1
TGTGCCAGCAGTTTCACAGGGGGGCGAGAGACCCAGTACTTC
CASSFTGGRETQYF
>TRBV28|TRBJ1-6|NA|NA
TGTGCCAGCAGTTTCATTCATTCACCCCTCCACTTT
CASSFIHSPLHF
>TRBV5-4|TRBJ2-7|NA|NA
TGTGCCAGCAGCTTCGGGTACGAGCAGTACTTC
CASSFGYEQYF
>TRBV7-6|TRBJ2-1|NA|TRBD2
TGTGCCAGCAGCTTTCTACCCCTGCGGGGGACCAATGAGCAGTTCTTC
CASSFLPLRGTNEQFF
>TRBV16|TRBJ1-6|NA|TRBD1
TGTGCCAGCAGCCTGGAGAAAGGGGGCGCGCGGTCACCCCTCCACTTT
CASSLEKGGARSPLHF
>TRBV5-1|TRBJ2-3|NA|NA
TGCGCCAGCAGCTTGCAGGGGCATGATTTAGATACGCAGTATTTT
CASSLQGHDLDTQYF
>TRBV2|TRBJ2-1|NA|NA
TGTGCCAGCAGTGTCGATGAGCAGTTCTTC
CASSVDEQFF
>TRBV5-1|TRBJ2-3|NA|TRBD2
TGCGCCAGCAGCTCAGGGACTAGCGGGGGAAGCACAGATACGCAGTATTTT
CASSSGTSGGSTDTQYF
>TRBV5-1|TRBJ1-6|NA|NA
TGCGCCAGCAGCTTGCTGTTCGGCGGGGGAGGTTCACCCCTCCACTTT
CASSLLFGGGGSPLHF
>TRBV6-1|TRBJ1-5|few|NA
TGTGCCAGCACTGAAGGGACTAATAGCAATCAGCCCCAGCATTTT
CASTEGTNSNQPQHF
>TRBV7-9|TRBJ1-1|few|TRBD1
TGTGCCAGCGAGCCACAGGGGATGGTGAACACTGAAGCTTTCTTT
CASEPQGMVNTEAFF
>TRBV10-2|TRBJ1-1|few|TRBD1
TGCGCCAGCAGGGGGCCGGGACAGGGGTTTTCTCGAGCTTTCTTT
CASRGPGQGFSRAFF
>TRBV20-1|TRBJ2-7|NA|NA
TGCAGTGCATCGGACAGCTACGAGCAGTACTTC
CSASDSYEQYF
>TRBV4-1|TRBJ2-1|few|TRBD2
TGCGCCAGCAGCCGAGGGGCAGCGGGGGCCTTAGGTGGTGAGCAGTTCTTC
CASSRGAAGALGGEQFF
>TRBV7-9|TRBJ1-1|NA|NA
TGTTCCAGCAATTATTATAGGGGACTTACGAACACTGAAGCTTTCTTT
CSSNYYRGLTNTEAFF
>TRBV10-1|TRBJ1-4|NA|NA
TGCGCCAGCAGTGAGTCGGGACTCGTTGAAAAACTGTTTTTT
CASSESGLVEKLFF
>TRBV28|TRBJ1-1|NA|NA
TGTGCCAGCAGTAAATCAGGGATTCCGAACACTGAAGCTTTCTTT
CASSKSGIPNTEAFF
>TRBV4-1|TRBJ2-2|NA|TRBD1
TGCGCCAGCAGCTCTCACGTATTGGCGTTGGACAGGGGGCTGTACACCGGGGAGCTGTTTTTT
CASSSHVLALDRGLYTGELFF
>TRBV7-9|TRBJ1-1|few|TRBD1
TGTGCCAGCAGCAGCCCCGGGACAGGCTACACTGAAGCTTTCTTT
CASSSPGTGYTEAFF
>TRBV12-5|TRBJ2-5|NA|TRBD2
TGTGCTAGTGGTTTTGGGTTAGCGGGGGGGGAGACCCAGTACTTC
CASGFGLAGGETQYF
>TRBV28|TRBJ2-1|once|TRBD1
TGTGCCAGCAGGATACAGGGGGTCTTGGAGCAGTTCTTC
CASRIQGVLEQFF
>TRBV28|TRBJ1-2|once|TRBD1
TGTGCCAGCAGTTCGTTCGACAGGGGGCTGTCTGGCTACACCTTC
CASSSFDRGLSGYTF
>TRBV5-1|TRBJ2-1|NA|NA
TGCGCCAGCAGCTTGCGAGGGGGATTTGGTGATGAGCAGTTCTTC
CASSLRGGFGDEQFF
>TRBV5-4|TRBJ2-3|NA|TRBD1
TGTGCCAGCAGCTCGTGGGACAGGGGTCACACAGATACGCAGTATTTT
CASSSWDRGHTDTQYF
>TRBV9|TRBJ2-5|NA|TRBD2
TGTGCCAGCATAGGAGTACTAGCGCCCCAAGAGACCCAGTACTTC
CASIGVLAPQETQYF
>TRBV5-1|TRBJ2-3|once|NA
TGCGCCAGCAGAGAGAGCACAGATACGCAGTATTTT
CASRESTDTQYF